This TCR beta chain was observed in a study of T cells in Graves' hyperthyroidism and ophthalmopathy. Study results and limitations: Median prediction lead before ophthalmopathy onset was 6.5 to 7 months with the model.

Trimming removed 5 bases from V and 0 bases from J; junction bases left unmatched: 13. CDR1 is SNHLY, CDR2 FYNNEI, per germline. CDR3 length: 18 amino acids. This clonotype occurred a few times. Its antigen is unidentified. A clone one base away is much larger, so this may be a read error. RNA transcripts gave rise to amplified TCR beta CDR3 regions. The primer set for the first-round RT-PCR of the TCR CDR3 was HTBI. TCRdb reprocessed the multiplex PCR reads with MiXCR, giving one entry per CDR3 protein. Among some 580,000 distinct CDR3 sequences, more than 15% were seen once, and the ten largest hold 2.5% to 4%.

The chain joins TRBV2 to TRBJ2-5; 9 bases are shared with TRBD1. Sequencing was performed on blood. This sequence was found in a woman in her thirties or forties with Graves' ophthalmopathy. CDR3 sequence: CASSPLSRQGGNQETQYF. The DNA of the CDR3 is TGTGCCAGCAGTCCCCTTTCAAGACAGGGGGGAAACCAAGAGACCCAGTACTTC.